This T cell receptor beta chain was retrieved from a study of blood T cell repertoires in COVID-19. The wider study: Whether acute or convalescent, the COVID-19 samples came from the United States, Italy and Spain. In each case, the material was cDNA or gDNA derived from T cells, B-cell-depleted T cells, or PBMCs.

This CDR3 spans 14 amino acids. Trimming shortened V by 9 bases and J by 2 bases, and 12 bases separated the two germline ends. The germline V gene encodes CDR1 KGHDR and CDR2 SFDVKD. Assay used: immunoSEQ multiplex PCR; TCRdb lists only in-frame clones, some missing. Among some 25,000 clones listed, around 92% were seen once. The genes are TRBV24-1 and TRBJ2-2, with D possibly being TRBD2 (6 bases). This TCR came from a human donor in a cohort sampled during active COVID-19. The sample consisted of peripheral blood. The CDR3: CATGRDRNTGELFF. The CDR3 region has the DNA TGTGCCACCGGGCGGGACCGTAACACCGGGGAGCTGTTTTTT.